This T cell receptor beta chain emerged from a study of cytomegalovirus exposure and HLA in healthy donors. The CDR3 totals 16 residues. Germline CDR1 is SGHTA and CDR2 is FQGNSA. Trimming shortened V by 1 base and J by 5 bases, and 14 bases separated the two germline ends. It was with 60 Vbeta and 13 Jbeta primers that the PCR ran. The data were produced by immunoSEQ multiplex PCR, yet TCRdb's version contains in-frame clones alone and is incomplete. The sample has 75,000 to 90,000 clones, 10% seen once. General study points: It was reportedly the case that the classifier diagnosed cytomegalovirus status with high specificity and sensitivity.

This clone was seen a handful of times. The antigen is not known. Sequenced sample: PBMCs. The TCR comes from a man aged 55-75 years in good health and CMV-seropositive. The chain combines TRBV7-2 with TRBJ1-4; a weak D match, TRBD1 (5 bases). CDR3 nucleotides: TGTGCCAGCAGCTTAGAGGGACGCGGGGGGAATGAAAAACTGTTTTTT. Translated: CASSLEGRGGNEKLFF. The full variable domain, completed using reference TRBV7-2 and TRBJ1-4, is GAGVSQSPSNKVTEKGKDVELRCDPISGHTALYWYRQSLGQGLEFLIYFQGNSAPDKSGLPSDRFSAERTGGSVSTLTIQRTQQEDSAVYLCASSLEGRGGNEKLFFGSGTQLSVL.